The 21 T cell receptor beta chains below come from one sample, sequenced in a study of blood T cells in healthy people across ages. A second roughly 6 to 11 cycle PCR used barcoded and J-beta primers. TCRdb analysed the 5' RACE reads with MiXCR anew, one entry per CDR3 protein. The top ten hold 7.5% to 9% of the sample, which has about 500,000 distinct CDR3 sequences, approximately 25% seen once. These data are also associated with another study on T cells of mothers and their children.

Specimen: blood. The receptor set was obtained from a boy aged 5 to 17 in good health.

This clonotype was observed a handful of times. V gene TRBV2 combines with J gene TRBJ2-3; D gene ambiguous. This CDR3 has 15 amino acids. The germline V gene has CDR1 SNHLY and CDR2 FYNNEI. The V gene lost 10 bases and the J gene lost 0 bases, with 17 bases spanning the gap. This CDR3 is CATADNAISTDTQYF. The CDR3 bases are TGTGCCACTGCCGACAACGCCATTAGCACAGATACGCAGTATTTT.

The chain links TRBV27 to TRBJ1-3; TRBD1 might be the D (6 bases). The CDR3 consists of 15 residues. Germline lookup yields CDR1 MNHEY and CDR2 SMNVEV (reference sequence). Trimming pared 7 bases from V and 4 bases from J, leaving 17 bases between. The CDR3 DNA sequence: TGTGCCAGCACCTCACTGCAGGGGCGCGGAAACACCATATATTTT. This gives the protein CASTSLQGRGNTIYF.

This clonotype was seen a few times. CDR3 sequence (DNA): TGTGCCATCAGGCCTGGACAGGGCACAGACGAGCAGTACTTC. Encoded protein: CAIRPGQGTDEQYF. The gene calls are TRBV10-3 and TRBJ2-7; 8 bases are shared with TRBD1. CDR3 length: 14 residues. Trimming cost V 6 bases and J 5 bases; bases outside gene matches: 9. The germline V gene encodes CDR1 ENHRY and CDR2 SYGVKD.

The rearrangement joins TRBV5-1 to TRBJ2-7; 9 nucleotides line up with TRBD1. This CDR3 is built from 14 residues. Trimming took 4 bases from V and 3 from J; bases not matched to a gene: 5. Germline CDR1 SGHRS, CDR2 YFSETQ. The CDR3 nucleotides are TGCGCCAGCAGCGGGACAGGGAGAGTCTACGAGCAGTACTTC. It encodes CASSGTGRVYEQYF.

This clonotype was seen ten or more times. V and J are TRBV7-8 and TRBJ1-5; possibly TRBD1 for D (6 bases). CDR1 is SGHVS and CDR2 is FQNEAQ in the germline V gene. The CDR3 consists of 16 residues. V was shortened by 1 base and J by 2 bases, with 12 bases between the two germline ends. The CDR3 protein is CASSLVPGAGNQPQHF. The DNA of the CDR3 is TGTGCCAGCAGCTTAGTCCCAGGGGCGGGCAATCAGCCCCAGCATTTT.

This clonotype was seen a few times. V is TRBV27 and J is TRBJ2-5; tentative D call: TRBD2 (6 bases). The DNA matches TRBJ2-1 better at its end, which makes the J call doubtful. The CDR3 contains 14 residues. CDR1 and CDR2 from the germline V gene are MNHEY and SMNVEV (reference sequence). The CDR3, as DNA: TGTGCCAGCTGTCTCGGGAGTCTTTACAATGAGCAGTTCTTC. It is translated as CASCLGSLYNEQFF.

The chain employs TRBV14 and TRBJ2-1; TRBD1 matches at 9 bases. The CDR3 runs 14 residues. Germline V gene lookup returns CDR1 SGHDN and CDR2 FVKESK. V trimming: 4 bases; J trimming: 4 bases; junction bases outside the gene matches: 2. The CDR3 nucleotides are TGTGCCAGCAGCCCGGGACAGGGATACAATGAGCAGTTCTTC. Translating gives CASSPGQGYNEQFF.

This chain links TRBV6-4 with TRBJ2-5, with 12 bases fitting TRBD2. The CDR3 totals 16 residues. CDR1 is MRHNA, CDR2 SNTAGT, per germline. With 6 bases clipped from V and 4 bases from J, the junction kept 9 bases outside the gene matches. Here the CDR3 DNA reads TGTGCCAGCAGCGGATCTAGCGGGGGGGCAGGAGAGACCCAGTACTTC. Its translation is CASSGSSGGAGETQYF.

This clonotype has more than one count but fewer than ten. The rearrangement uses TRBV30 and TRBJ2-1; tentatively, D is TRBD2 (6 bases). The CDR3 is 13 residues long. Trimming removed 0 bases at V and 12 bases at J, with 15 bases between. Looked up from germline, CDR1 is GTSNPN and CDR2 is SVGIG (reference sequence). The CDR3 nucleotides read TGTGCCTGGAGTGTACTATCCGGGGGTGCGCAGTTCTTC. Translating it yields CAWSVLSGGAQFF.

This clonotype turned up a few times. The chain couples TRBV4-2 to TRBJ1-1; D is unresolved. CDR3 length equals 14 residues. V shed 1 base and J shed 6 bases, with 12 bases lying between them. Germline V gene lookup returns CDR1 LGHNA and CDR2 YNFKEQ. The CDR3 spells CASSQVGGQAEAFF. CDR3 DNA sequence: TGTGCCAGCAGCCAAGTCGGAGGTCAGGCTGAAGCTTTCTTT.

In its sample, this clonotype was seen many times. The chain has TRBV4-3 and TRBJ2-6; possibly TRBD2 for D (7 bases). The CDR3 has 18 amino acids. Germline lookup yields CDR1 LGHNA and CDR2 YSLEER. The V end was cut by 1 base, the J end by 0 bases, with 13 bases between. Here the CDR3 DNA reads TGCGCCAGCAGCCAAGCCGAAGGGGGGGCCTCTGGGGCCAACGTCCTGACTTTC. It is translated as CASSQAEGGASGANVLTF.

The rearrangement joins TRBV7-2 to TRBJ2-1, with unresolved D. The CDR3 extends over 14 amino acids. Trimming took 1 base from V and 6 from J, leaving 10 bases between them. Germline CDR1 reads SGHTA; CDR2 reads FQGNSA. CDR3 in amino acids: CASSLVARINEQFF. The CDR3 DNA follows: TGTGCCAGCAGCTTAGTAGCCCGAATCAATGAGCAGTTCTTC.

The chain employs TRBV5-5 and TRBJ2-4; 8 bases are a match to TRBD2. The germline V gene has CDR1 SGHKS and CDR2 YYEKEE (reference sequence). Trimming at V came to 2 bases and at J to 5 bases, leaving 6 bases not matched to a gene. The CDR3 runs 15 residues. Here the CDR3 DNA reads TGTGCCAGCAGCTTCCTGACTAGCGACCAAAACATTCAGTACTTC. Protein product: CASSFLTSDQNIQYF. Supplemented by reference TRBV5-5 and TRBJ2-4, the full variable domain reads DAGVTQSPTHLIKTRGQQVTLRCSPISGHKSVSWYQQVLGQGPQFIFQYYEKEERGRGNFPDRFSARQFPNYSSELNVNALLLGDSALYLCASSFLTSDQNIQYFGAGTRLSVL.

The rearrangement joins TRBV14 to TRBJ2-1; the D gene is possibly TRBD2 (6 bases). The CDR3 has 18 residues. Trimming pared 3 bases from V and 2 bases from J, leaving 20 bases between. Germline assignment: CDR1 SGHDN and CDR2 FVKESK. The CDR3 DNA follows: TGTGCCAGCAGCCAGCAGTGGTCAGCGGGTGCCACCTACAATGAGCAGTTCTTC. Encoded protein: CASSQQWSAGATYNEQFF.

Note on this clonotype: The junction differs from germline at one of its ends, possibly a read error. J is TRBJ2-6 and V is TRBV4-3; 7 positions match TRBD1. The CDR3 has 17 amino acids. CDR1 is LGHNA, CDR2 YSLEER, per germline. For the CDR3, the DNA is TGCGCCGGCAGCCAAGAGGGGGCCTCCTCTGGGGCCAACGTCCTGACTTTC. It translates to CAGSQEGASSGANVLTF.

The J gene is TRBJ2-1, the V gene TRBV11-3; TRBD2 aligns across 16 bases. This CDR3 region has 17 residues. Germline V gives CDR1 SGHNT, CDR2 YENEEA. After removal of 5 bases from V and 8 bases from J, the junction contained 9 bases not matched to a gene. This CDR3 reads CASSPGTSGGAIYEQFF. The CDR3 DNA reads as TGTGCCAGCAGCCCTGGGACTAGCGGGGGGGCTATTTATGAGCAGTTCTTC.

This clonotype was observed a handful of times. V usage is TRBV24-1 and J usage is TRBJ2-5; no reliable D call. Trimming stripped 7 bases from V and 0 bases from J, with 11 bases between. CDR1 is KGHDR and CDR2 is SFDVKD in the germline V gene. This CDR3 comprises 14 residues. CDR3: CATSVGRDQETQYF. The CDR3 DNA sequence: TGTGCCACCAGCGTCGGACGTGACCAAGAGACCCAGTACTTC.

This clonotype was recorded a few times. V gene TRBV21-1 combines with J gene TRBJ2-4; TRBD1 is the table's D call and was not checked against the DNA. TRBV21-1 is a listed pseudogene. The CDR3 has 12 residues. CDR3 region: CASSKGKGRTYF. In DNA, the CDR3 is TGTGCCAGCAGCAAAGGGAAGGGGCGAACATACTTC.

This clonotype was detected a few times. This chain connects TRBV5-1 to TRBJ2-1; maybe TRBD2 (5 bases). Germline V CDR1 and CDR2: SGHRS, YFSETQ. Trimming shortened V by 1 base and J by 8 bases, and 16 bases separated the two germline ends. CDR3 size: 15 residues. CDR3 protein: CASSLFSAHGDEQFF. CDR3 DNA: TGCGCCAGCAGCTTGTTTAGCGCACATGGCGATGAGCAGTTCTTC.

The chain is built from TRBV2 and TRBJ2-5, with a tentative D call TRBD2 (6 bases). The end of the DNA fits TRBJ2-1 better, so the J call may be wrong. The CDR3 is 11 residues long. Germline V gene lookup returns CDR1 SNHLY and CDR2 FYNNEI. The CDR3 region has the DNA TGTGCCAGCAGAGCTAGCGTAGAGCAGTTCTTC. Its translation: CASRASVEQFF.

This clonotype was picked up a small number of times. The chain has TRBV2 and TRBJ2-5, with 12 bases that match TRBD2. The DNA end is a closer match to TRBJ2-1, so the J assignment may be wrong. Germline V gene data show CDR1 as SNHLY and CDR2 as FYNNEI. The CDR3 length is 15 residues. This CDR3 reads CASLPLAGGLNEQFF. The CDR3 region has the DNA TGTGCCAGCTTGCCCCTAGCGGGAGGGTTGAATGAGCAGTTCTTC.